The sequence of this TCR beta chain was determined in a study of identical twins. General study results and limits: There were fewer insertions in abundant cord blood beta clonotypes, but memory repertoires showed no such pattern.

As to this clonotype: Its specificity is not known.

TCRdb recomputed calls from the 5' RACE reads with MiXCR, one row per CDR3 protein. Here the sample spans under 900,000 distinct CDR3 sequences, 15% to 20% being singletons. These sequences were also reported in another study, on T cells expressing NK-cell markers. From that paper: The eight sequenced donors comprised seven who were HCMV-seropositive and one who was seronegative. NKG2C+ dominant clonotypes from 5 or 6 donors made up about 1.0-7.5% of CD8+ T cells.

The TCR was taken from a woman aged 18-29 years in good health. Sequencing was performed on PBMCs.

The CDR3 DNA follows: TGTGCCAGCAGCTCCCGGGACAGGCGCCTCAATGAGCAGTTCTTC. It translates to CASSSRDRRLNEQFF. The chain has TRBV12-3 or TRBV12-4 and TRBJ2-1, with TRBD1 matching 8 bases. With 6 bases clipped from V and 6 bases from J, the junction kept 10 bases outside the gene matches. This CDR3 region has 15 residues.